The source of this T cell receptor beta chain is a study of T cell clones after liver transplantation. Study information: Graft-donor-reactive sequences were compared with third-party-reactive TCRbeta sequences from pre-transplant mixed lymphocyte reactions. HCV positivity affected three of eight recipients; the rest lacked autoimmune or viral indications. General observations from the study: Low donor cell numbers restricted donor-reactive repertoire measurement in two subjects.

The table came from immunoSEQ multiplex PCR; TCRdb's copy has only in-frame clones and leaves some out. The sample includes around 80,000 clones, over 80% of them seen just once. A word on this clone: Its specificity is not known.

V lost 5 bases and J lost 7, with 15 bases in between. The CDR3 length is 14 residues. Germline-derived CDR1 and CDR2 are LNHDA and SQIVND (reference sequence). The sequenced sample was CD4+ T cells from blood, obtained around 42 months after liver transplant. The TCR sequence derives from a human patient who received a liver transplant. The T cells may partly be graft donor cells. The chain couples TRBV19 to TRBJ1-5; D remains unclear. The CDR3 reads CASSLTPSGQPQHF. CDR3 in DNA: TGTGCCAGTAGTCTTACGCCCAGCGGGCAGCCCCAGCATTTT.